This is a list of T cell receptor beta chains from one sample in a study of CD8 T cells in Susac syndrome. MiXCR was run by TCRdb on the immunoSEQ multiplex PCR reads, yielding one entry per CDR3 protein. The data contain 150,000 to 200,000 distinct CDR3 sequences, 85% to 95% of them singletons. The sample comprised CD8+ T cells from PBMCs. The source of these receptors is a human donor with multiple sclerosis. The CDR3 runs from the conserved cysteine through the conserved F or W. The order of the fields is V gene, clone size, CDR3 length, CDR3 protein. For some rows the clone size is stated as once, few or many, or as a class when expanded; others skip it.

V: TRBV28
size: -
length: 14
CDR3: CASVSDRDSYEQYF

V: TRBV18
size: -
length: 15
CDR3: CASSPSGGGNYGYTF

V: TRBV29-1
size: -
length: 14
CDR3: CSVVTGRGAYEQYF

V: TRBV27
size: -
length: 14
CDR3: CASSFGVSNQPQHF

V: TRBV9
size: -
length: 15
CDR3: CASSVRGDYGYEQYF

V: TRBV12-3/TRBV12-4
size: -
length: 18
CDR3: CASSPLWDTTVPGSPLHF

V: TRBV19
size: -
length: 16
CDR3: CASSSPGTALQETQYF

V: TRBV29-1
size: -
length: 13
CDR3: CSGRGQVNTEAFF

V: TRBV4-1
size: -
length: 11
CDR3: CASSHRGVGFF

V: TRBV3-1
size: -
length: 13
CDR3: CASSVGGIYEQYF

V: TRBV7-9
size: -
length: 14
CDR3: CASSWGTAVYEQYF

V: TRBV6-5
size: -
length: 17
CDR3: CASSYSRLELAIDAQYF

V: TRBV2
size: once
length: 8
CDR3: CARSEQYF

V: TRBV29-1
size: -
length: 16
CDR3: CSVEEARALAKNIQYF

V: TRBV3-1
size: -
length: 15
CDR3: CASSQETQTPNEQFF

V: TRBV19
size: once
length: 12
CDR3: CASTTGVQPQHF

V: TRBV20-1
size: few
length: 15
CDR3: CSARDGGGSSYEQYF

V: TRBV20-1
size: -
length: 12
CDR3: CSAREGLQPSFF

V: TRBV9
size: -
length: 15
CDR3: CASSGGQGRTYEQYF

V: TRBV29-1
size: -
length: 11
CDR3: CSVAGGSGYTF

V: TRBV29-1
size: -
length: 17
CDR3: CSVEEAWDRGPDYGYTF

V: TRBV7-8
size: -
length: 17
CDR3: CASSLAIEQVMNTEAFF

V: TRBV24-1
size: -
length: 11
CDR3: CATNIGDGYTF

V: TRBV25-1
size: -
length: 11
CDR3: CASRDGGTQYF

V: TRBV13
size: few
length: 13
CDR3: CASSPGGRETQYF

V: TRBV29-1
size: -
length: 14
CDR3: CSAPTSGSSYEQFF

V: TRBV3-1
size: -
length: 16
CDR3: CASSQASGAQYNEQFF

V: TRBV23-1
size: once
length: 15
CDR3: CASSQSAGVYETQYF

V: TRBV12-5
size: -
length: 14
CDR3: CASGLVLAIETQYF

V: TRBV12-3/TRBV12-4
size: -
length: 14
CDR3: CASRTPGTFNGYTF

V: TRBV7-9
size: few
length: 15
CDR3: CASRARGRRSGEQFF

V: TRBV29-1
size: -
length: 15
CDR3: CSVEDRVTPNTEAFF

V: TRBV20-1
size: -
length: 16
CDR3: CSARDHYRPETDTQYF

V: TRBV2
size: -
length: 13
CDR3: CASSEVKDYEQYF

V: TRBV27
size: -
length: 15
CDR3: CASSPASIRVHEQYF

V: TRBV7-9
size: -
length: 17
CDR3: CASSSTTDRGKIGELFF

V: TRBV11-2
size: -
length: 14
CDR3: CASSLDGPLDGYTF

V: TRBV28
size: -
length: 12
CDR3: CATYNRGGEQFF

V: TRBV15
size: few
length: 16
CDR3: CATSTFHPTGSYEQYF

V: TRBV13
size: -
length: 17
CDR3: CASSSPGQGLSGETQYF

V: TRBV7-9
size: -
length: 12
CDR3: CASRLASIEQFF